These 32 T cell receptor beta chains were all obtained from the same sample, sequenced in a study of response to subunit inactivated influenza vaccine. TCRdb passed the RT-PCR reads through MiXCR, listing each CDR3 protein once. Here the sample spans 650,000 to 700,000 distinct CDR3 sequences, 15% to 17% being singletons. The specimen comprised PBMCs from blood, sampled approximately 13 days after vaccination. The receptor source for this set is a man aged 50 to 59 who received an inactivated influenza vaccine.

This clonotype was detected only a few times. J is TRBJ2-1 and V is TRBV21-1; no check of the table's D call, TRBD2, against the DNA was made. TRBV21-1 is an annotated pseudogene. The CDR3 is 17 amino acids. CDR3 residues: CASSRLGLASPVNEQFF. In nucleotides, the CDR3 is TGTGCCAGCAGCAGACTAGGACTAGCGAGTCCGGTCAATGAGCAGTTCTTC.

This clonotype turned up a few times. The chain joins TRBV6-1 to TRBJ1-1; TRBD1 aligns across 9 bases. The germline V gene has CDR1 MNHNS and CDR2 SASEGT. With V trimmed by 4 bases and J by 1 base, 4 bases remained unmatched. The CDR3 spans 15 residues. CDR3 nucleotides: TGTGCCAGCAGTGCACCGACAGGGGGGAACACTGAAGCTTTCTTT. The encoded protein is CASSAPTGGNTEAFF.

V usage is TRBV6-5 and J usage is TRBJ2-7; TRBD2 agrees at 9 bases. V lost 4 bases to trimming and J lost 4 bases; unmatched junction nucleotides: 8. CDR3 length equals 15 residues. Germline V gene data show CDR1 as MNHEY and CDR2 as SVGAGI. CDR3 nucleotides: TGTGCCAGCAGTTTCGGTAGCGGGAGCCCTTACGAGCAGTACTTC. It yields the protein CASSFGSGSPYEQYF.

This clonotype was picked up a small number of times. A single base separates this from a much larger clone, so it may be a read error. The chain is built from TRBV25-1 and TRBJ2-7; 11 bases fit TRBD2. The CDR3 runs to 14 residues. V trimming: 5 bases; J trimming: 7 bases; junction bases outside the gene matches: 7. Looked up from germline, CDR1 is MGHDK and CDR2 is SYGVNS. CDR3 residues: CASSFSGRANEQYF. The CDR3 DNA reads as TGTGCCAGCAGTTTTAGCGGGAGGGCCAATGAGCAGTACTTC.

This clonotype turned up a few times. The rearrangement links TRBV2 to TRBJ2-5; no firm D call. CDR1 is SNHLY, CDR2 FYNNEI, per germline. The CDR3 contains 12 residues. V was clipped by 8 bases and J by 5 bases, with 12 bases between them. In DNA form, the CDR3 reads TGTGCCAGCGGGATTTTAGAGGAGACCCAGTACTTC. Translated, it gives CASGILEETQYF.

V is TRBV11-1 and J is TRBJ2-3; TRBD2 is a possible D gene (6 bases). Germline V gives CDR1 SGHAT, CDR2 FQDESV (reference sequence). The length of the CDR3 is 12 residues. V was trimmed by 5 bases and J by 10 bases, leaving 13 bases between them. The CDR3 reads CASSRTIKAQYF. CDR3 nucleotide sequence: TGTGCCAGCAGCCGGACTATCAAGGCGCAGTATTTT.

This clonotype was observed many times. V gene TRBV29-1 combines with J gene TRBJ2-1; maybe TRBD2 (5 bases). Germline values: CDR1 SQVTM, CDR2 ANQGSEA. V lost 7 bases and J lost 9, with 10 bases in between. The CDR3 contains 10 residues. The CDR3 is CSGSVGEQFF. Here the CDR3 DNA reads TGCAGCGGTAGCGTTGGTGAGCAGTTCTTC.

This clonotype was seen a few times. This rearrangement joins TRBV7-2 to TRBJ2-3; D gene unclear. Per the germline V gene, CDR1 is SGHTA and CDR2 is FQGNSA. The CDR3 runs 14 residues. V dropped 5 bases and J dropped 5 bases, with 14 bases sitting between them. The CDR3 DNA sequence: TGTGCCAGCAGCCCCCTATGGAAGGGAGATACGCAGTATTTT. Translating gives CASSPLWKGDTQYF.

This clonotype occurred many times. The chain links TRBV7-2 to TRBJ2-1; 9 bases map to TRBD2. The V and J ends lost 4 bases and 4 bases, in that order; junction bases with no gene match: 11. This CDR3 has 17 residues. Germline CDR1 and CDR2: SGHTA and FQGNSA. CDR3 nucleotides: TGTGCCAGCAGCTCGCCGTGGGTAGCGGGGGCTTACAATGAGCAGTTCTTC. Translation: CASSSPWVAGAYNEQFF.

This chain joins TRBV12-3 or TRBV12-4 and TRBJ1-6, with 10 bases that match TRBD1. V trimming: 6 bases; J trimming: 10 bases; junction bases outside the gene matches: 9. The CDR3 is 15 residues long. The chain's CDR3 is CASRETGGAGSPLHF. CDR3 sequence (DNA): TGTGCCAGCAGGGAGACAGGGGGCGCAGGATCACCCCTCCACTTT.

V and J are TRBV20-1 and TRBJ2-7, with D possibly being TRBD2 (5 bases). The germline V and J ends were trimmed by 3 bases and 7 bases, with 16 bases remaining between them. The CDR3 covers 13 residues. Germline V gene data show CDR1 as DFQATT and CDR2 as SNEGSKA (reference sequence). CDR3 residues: CSASDSVGVEQYF. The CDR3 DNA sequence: TGCAGTGCTAGTGATAGCGTGGGAGTGGAGCAGTACTTC.

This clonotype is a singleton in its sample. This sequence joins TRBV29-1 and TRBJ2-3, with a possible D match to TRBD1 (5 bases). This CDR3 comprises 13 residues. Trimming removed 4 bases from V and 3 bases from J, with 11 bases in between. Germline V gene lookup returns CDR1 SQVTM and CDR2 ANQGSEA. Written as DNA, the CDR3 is TGCAGCGTTGGTGGCAGGGCGACAGATACGCAGTATTTT. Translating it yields CSVGGRATDTQYF.

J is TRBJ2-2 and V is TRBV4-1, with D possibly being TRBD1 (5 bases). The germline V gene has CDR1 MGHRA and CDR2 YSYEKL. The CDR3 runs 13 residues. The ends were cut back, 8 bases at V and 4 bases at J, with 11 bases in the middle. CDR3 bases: TGCGCCAGCGGCAGGGCTCCCACCGGGGAGCTGTTTTTT. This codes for CASGRAPTGELFF.

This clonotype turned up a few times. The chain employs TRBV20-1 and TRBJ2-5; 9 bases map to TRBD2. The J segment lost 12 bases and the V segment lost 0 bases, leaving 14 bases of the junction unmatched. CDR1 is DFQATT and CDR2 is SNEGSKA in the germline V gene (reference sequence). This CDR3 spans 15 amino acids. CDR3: CSARDLRGGDLREYF. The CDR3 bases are TGCAGTGCTAGAGATCTACGCGGGGGGGACCTAAGGGAGTACTTC.

The CDR3 region is CASSLLGQGLNEQFF. The CDR3 DNA follows: TGTGCCAGCAGTTTATTGGGACAGGGTCTCAATGAGCAGTTCTTC. The V gene is TRBV12-3 or TRBV12-4, the J gene TRBJ2-1, with 9 bases fitting TRBD1. Germline trimming cut 2 bases from V and 6 bases from J; bases unmatched to any gene: 5. The CDR3 loop spans 15 amino acids.

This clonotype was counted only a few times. This CDR3 reads CASSLQGRGQPQHF. The CDR3 coding sequence is TGTGCCAGCAGCTTGCAGGGGAGAGGTCAGCCCCAGCATTTT. V and J are TRBV5-6 and TRBJ1-5, with D perhaps matching TRBD1 (6 bases). The V gene's germline CDR1 is SGHDT and CDR2 YYEEEE. This CDR3 spans 14 amino acids. V lost 1 base and J 6 bases, leaving 11 bases between the germline ends.

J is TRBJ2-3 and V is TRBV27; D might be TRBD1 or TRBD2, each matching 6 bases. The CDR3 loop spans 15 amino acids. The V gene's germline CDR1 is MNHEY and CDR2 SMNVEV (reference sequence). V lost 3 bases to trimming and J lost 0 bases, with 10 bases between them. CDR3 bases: TGTGCCAGCAGTTTCCGGGGGACAAGCACAGATACGCAGTATTTT. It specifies CASSFRGTSTDTQYF.

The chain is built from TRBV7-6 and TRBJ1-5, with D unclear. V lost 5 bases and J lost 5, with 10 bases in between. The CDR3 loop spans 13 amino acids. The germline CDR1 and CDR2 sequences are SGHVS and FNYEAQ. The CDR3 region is CASSPDGDQPQHF. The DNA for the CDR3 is TGTGCCAGCAGCCCGGATGGGGATCAGCCCCAGCATTTT.

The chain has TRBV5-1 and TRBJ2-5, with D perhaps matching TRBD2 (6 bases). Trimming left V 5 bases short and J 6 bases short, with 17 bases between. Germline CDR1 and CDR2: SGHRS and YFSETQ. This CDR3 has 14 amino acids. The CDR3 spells CASRPPGERKTQYF. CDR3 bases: TGCGCCAGCAGACCGCCGGGAGAGAGAAAGACCCAGTACTTC.

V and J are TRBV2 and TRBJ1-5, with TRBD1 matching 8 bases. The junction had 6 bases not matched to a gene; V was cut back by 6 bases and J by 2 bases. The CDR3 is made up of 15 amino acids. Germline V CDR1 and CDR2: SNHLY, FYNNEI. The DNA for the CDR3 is TGTGCCAGCAGCCAGGGGGCTGCTGGCAATCAGCCCCAGCATTTT. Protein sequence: CASSQGAAGNQPQHF.

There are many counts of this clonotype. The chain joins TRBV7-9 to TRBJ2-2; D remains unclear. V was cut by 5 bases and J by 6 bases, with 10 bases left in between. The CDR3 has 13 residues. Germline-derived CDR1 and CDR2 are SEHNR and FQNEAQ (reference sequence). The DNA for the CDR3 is TGTGCCAGCAGCCCAGTACGGGCCGGGGAGCTGTTTTTT. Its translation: CASSPVRAGELFF. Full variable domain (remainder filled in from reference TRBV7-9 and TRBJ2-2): DTGVSQNPRHKITKRGQNVTFRCDPISEHNRLYWYRQTLGQGPEFLTYFQNEAQLEKSRLLSDRFSAERPKGSFSTLEIQRTEQGDSAMYLCASSPVRAGELFFGEGSRLTVL.

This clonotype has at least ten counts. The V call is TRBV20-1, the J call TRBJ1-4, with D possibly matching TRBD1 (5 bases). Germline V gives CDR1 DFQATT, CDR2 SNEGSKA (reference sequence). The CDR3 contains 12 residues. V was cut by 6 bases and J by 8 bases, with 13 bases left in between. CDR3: CSASRDGEKLFF. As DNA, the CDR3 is TGCAGTGCGTCCAGGGATGGCGAAAAACTGTTTTTT.

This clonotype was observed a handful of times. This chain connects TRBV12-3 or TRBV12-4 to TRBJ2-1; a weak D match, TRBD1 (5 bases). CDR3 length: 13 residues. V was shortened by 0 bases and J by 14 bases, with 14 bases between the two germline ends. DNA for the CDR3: TGTGCCAGCAGTTTAGCGCGTGAAGGGGTGAAGTTCTTC. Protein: CASSLAREGVKFF.

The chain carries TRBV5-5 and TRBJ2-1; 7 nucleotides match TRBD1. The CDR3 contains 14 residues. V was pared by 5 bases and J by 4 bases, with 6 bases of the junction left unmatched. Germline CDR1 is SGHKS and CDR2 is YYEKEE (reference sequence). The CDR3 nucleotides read TGTGCCAGCAGTTGGGACAGACCTTACAATGAGCAGTTCTTC. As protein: CASSWDRPYNEQFF.

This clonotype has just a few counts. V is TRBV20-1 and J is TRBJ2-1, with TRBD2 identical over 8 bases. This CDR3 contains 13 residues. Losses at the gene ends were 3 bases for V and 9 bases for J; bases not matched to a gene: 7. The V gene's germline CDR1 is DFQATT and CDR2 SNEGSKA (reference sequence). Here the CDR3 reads CSASGGALSEQFF. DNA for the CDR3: TGCAGTGCTAGCGGGGGGGCGCTTAGTGAGCAGTTCTTC.

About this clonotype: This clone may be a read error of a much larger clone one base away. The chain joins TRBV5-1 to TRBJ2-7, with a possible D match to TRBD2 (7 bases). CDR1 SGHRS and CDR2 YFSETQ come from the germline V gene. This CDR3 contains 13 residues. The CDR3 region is CASSHPGGYEHYF. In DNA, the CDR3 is TGCGCCAGCAGCCATCCGGGGGGCTACGAGCATTACTTC.

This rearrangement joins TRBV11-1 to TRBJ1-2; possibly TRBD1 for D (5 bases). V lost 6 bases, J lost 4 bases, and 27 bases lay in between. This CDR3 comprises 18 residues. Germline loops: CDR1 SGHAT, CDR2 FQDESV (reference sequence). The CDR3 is CASRPTLGRQSSVYGYTF. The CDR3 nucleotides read TGTGCCAGCAGACCGACCTTAGGGAGACAGAGCTCCGTCTATGGCTACACCTTC. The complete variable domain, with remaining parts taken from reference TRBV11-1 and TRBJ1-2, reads EAEVAQSPRYKITEKSQAVAFWCDPISGHATLYWYRQILGQGPELLVQFQDESVVDDSQLPKDRFSAERLKGVDSTLKIQPAELGDSAMYLCASRPTLGRQSSVYGYTFGSGTRLTVV.

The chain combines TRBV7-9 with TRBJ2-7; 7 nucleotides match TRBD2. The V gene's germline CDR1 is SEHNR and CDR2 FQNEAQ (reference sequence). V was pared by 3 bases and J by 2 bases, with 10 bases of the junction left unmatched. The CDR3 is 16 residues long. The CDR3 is CASSFITIGGTYEQYF. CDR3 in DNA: TGTGCCAGCAGCTTTATAACTATCGGGGGGACCTACGAGCAGTACTTC.

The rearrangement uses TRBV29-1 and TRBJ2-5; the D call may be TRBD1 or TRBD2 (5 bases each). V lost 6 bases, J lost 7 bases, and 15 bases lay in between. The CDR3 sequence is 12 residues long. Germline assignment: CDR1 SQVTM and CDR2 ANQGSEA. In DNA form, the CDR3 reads TGCAGCGTGGGCGGGCAAAGGGGGACCCAGTACTTC. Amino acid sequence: CSVGGQRGTQYF.

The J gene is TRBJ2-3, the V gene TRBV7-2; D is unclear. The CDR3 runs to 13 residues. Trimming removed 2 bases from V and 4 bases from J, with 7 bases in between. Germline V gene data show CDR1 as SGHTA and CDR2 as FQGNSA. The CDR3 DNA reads TGTGCCAGCAGCTTAAAATTTGCAGATACGCAGTATTTT. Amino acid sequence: CASSLKFADTQYF.

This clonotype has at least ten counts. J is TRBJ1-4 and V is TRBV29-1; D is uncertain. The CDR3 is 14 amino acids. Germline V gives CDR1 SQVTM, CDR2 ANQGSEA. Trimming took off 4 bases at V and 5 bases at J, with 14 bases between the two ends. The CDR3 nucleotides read TGCAGCGTTGGGATGACGGGCTACAATGAAAAACTGTTTTTT. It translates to CSVGMTGYNEKLFF.

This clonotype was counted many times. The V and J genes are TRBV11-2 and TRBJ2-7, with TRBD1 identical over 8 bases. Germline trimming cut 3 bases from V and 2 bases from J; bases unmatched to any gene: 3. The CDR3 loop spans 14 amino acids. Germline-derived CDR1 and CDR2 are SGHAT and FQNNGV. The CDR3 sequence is CASSFGTGPYEQYF. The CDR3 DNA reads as TGTGCCAGCAGCTTCGGGACAGGCCCCTACGAGCAGTACTTC.